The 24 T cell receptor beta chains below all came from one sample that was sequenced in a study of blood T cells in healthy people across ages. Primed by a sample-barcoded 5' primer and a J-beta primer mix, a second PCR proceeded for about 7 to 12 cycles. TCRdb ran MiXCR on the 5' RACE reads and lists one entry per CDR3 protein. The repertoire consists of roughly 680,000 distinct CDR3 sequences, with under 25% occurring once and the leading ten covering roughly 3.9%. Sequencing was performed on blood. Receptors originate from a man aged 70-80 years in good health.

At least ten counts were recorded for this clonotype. The CDR3, as DNA: TGTGCCAGCAGCCGCCGAAAGGCGAATGAAAAACTGTTTTTT. This encodes CASSRRKANEKLFF. The V gene is TRBV28, the J gene TRBJ1-4; D is undetermined. The CDR3 extends over 14 amino acids. CDR1 is MDHEN, CDR2 SYDVKM, per germline. Trimming removed 6 bases from V and 5 bases from J, with 13 bases in between.

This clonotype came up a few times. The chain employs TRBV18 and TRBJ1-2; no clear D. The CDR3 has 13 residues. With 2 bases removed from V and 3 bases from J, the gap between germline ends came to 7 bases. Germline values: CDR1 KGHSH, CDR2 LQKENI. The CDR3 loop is CASSPEEYYGYTF. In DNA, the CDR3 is TGTGCCAGCTCACCAGAAGAGTACTATGGCTACACCTTC. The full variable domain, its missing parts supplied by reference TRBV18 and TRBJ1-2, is NAGVMQNPRHLVRRRGQEARLRCSPMKGHSHVYWYRQLPEEGLKFMVYLQKENIIDESGMPKERFSAEFPKEGPSILRIQQVVRGDSAAYFCASSPEEYYGYTFGSGTRLTVV.

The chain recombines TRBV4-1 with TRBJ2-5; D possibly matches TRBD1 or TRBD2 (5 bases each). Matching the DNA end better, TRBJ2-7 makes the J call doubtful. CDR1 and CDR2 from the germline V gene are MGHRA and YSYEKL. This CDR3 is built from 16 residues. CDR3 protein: CASSQEAGTGFYEQYF. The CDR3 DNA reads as TGCGCCAGCAGCCAAGAAGCCGGGACGGGTTTCTACGAGCAGTACTTC.

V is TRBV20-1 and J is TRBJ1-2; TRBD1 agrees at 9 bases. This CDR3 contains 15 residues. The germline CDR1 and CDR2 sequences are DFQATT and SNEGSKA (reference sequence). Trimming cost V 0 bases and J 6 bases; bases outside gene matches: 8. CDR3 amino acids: CSARDPGTGWDGYTF. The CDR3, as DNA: TGCAGTGCTAGAGACCCCGGGACAGGGTGGGATGGCTACACCTTC.

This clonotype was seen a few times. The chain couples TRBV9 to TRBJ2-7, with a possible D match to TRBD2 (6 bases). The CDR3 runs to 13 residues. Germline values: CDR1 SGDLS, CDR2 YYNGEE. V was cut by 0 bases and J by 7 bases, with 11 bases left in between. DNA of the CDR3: TGTGCCAGCAGCGTAGGGCTAGCGACTGAGCAGTACTTC. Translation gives CASSVGLATEQYF.

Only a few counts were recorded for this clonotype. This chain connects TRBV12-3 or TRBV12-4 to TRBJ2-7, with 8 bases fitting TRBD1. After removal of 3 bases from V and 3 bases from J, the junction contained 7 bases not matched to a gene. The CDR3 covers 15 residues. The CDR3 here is CASSFSQGALYEQYF. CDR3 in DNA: TGTGCCAGCAGTTTCTCGCAGGGGGCGCTCTACGAGCAGTACTTC.

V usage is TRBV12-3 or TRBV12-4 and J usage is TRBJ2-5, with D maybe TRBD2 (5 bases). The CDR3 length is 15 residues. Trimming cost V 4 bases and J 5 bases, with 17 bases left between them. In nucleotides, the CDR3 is TGTGCCAGCAGTTCAGGAGGAGGACTTTGGGAGACCCAGTACTTC. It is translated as CASSSGGGLWETQYF.

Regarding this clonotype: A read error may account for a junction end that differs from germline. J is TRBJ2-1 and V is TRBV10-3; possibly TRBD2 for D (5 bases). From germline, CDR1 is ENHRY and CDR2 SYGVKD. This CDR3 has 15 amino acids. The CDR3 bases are TGCGCCATCAGTGAGCCGGGGAGCTCCTACAATGAGCAGTTCTTC. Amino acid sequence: CAISEPGSSYNEQFF.

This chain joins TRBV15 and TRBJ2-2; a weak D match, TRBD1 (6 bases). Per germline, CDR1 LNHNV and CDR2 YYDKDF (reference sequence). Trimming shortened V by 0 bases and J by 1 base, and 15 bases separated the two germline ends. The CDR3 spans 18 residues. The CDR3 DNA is TGTGCCACCAGCAGAGATTTTCTAGCCAGGGGGAACACCGGGGAGCTGTTTTTT. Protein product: CATSRDFLARGNTGELFF.

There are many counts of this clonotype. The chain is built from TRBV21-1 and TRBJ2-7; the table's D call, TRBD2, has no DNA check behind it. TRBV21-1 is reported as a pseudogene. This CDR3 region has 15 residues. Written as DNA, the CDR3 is TGTGCCAGCAACCCCCTAGCGGGAGGGCCTGGCGAGCAGTACTTC. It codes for CASNPLAGGPGEQYF.

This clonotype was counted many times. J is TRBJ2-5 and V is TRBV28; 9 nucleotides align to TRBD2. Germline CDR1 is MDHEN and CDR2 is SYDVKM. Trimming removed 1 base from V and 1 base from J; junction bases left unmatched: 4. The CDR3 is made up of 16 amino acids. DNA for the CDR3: TGTGCCAGCAGTTTATCGCTAGCGGGATTCCAAGAGACCCAGTACTTC. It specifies CASSLSLAGFQETQYF.

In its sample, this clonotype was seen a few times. The CDR3 region is CASSPPGWSNQPQHF. The CDR3 DNA reads TGTGCCAGCAGCCCTCCGGGTTGGAGCAATCAGCCCCAGCATTTT. The V call is TRBV7-2, the J call TRBJ1-5; no definite D call. Germline CDR1 is SGHTA and CDR2 is FQGNSA. CDR3 length equals 15 residues. V was trimmed by 5 bases and J by 1 base, leaving 12 bases between them.

CDR3 in amino acids: CSAREGNTGELFF. The DNA for the CDR3 is TGCAGTGCTAGAGAAGGGAACACCGGGGAGCTGTTTTTT. This chain uses TRBV20-1 with TRBJ2-2; D is ambiguous. The CDR3 length is 13 residues. Per germline, CDR1 DFQATT and CDR2 SNEGSKA (reference sequence). V lost 0 bases and J lost 1, with 3 bases in between.

CDR3 protein: CASSYLPGGPEADTQYF. The CDR3 DNA follows: TGTGCCAGCAGTTACCTTCCGGGAGGGCCGGAGGCAGATACGCAGTATTTT. The chain carries TRBV6-2 or TRBV6-3 and TRBJ2-3; 8 nucleotides agree with TRBD2. CDR3 length equals 17 residues. In germline, CDR1 is MNHEY, CDR2 SVGEGT. Unmatched junction bases numbered 11, after V lost 2 bases and J lost 4 bases.

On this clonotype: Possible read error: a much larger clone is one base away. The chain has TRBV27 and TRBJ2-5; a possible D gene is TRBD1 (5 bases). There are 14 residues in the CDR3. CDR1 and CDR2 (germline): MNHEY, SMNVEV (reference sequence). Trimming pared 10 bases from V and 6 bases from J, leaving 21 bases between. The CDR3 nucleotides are TGTGCCAACACCCAAAGGGGTTCTTGGAAGACCCAGTACTTC. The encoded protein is CANTQRGSWKTQYF.

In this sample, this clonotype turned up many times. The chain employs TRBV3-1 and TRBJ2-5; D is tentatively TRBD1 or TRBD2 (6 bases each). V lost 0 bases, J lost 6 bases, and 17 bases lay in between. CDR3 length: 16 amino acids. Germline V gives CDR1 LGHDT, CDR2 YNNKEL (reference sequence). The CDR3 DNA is TGTGCCAGCAGCCAAGATCTTGCCGGGGGCAAAAAGACCCAGTACTTC. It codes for CASSQDLAGGKKTQYF.

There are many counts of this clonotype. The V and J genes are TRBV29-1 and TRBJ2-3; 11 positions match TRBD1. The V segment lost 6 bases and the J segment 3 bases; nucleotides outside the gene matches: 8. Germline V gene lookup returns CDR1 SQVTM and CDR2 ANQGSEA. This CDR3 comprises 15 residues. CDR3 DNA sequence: TGCAGCGTGGAGACCGGGACAGGGGGTACAGATACGCAGTATTTT. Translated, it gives CSVETGTGGTDTQYF.

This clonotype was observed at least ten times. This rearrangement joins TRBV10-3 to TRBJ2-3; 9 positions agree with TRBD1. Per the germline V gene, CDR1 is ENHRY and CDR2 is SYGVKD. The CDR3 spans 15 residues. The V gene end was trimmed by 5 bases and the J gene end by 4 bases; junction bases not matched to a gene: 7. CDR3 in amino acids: CAISSGTGKADTQYF. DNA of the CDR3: TGTGCCATCAGTTCCGGGACAGGGAAGGCAGATACGCAGTATTTT.

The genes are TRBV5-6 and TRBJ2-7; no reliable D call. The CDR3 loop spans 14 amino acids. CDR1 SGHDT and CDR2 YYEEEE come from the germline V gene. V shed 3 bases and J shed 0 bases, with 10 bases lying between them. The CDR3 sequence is CASSSKVFSYEQYF. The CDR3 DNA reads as TGTGCCAGCAGCTCGAAAGTTTTCTCCTACGAGCAGTACTTC.

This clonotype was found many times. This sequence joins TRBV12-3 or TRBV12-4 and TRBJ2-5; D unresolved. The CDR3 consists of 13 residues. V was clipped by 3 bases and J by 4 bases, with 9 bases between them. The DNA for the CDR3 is TGTGCCAGCAGTTTCGGTGGGCGAGAGACCCAGTACTTC. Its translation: CASSFGGRETQYF.

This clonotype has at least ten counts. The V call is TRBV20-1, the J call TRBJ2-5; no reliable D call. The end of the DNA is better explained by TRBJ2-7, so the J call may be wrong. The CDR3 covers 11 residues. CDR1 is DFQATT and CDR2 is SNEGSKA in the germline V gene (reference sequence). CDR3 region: CSVVTGYEQYF. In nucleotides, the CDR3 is TGCAGTGTAGTGACCGGATACGAGCAGTACTTC.

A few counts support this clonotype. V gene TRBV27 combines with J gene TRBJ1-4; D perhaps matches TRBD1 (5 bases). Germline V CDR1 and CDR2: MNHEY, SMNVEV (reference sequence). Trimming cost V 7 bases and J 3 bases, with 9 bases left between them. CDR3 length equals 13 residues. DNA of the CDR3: TGTGCCAGCAAGAGGGGATCTAATGAAAAACTGTTTTTT. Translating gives CASKRGSNEKLFF.

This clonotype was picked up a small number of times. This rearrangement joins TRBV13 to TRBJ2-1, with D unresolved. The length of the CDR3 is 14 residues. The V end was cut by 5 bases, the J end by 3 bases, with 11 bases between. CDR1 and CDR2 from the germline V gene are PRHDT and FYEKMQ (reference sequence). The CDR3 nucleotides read TGTGCCAGCAGCACCCCAACAGTCTACAATGAGCAGTTCTTC. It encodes CASSTPTVYNEQFF. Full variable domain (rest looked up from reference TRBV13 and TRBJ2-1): AAGVIQSPRHLIKEKRETATLKCYPIPRHDTVYWYQQGPGQDPQFLISFYEKMQSDKGSIPDRFSAQQFSDYHSELNMSSLELGDSALYFCASSTPTVYNEQFFGPGTRLTVL.

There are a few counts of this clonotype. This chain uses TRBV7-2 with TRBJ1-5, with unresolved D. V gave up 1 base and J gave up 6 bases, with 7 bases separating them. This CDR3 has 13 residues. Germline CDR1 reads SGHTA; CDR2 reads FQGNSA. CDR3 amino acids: CASSLGRLQPQHF. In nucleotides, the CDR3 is TGTGCCAGCAGCTTAGGTCGGCTTCAGCCCCAGCATTTT.